The present entry profiles one TCR beta chain with its context. This specimen belongs to a study of blood T cell repertoires in COVID-19. Study summary: The United States, Italy and Spain supplied acute and convalescent COVID-19 samples. From T cells, B-cell-depleted T cells, or PBMCs came the material, which was cDNA or gDNA.

CDR3 length: 17 amino acids. J lost 3 bases, V lost 6 bases, and 13 bases had no gene match. CDR1 and CDR2 (germline): WSHSY, SAAADI. The cohort comprised adults aged roughly 18 to 95 years residing in 24 US areas. Recovery among Cohort 3 donors was established by two negative PCRs, clearance, or symptom resolution. This table comes from immunoSEQ multiplex PCR, and its TCRdb copy is limited to in-frame clones, with some not included. There are under 200,000 clones in the sample; more than 85% occur only once, and 7% lies in the top ten. Sequencing input: PBMCs or T cells enriched from blood (not recorded which). The receptor was derived from a woman aged 45 to 65 who had recovered from COVID-19. The chain links TRBV10-2 to TRBJ1-2; TRBD1 matches 10 bases. For the CDR3, the DNA is TGCGCCAGCAGCCCTATCATATTGGACAGGGGGGACTATGGCTACACCTTC. Translation gives CASSPIILDRGDYGYTF.